This T cell receptor beta chain is drawn from a study of T-cell reconstitution after alpha-beta-depleted transplantation in children. Unique molecular identifiers were used to barcode this TCRbeta library. MiXCR, applied by TCRdb to the PCR reads, yields one record per CDR3 protein. The table lists some 460,000 distinct CDR3 sequences, 15% to 20% of them singletons. This clonotype was observed a handful of times. The CDR3 covers 15 residues. V shed 3 bases, J shed 7 bases, and the junction held 8 bases outside the gene matches. CDR1 and CDR2 from the germline V gene are KGHDR and SFDVKD. The rearrangement joins TRBV24-1 to TRBJ2-1; 7 bases are shared with TRBD2. Sequences were derived from PBMCs, mostly from graft donor cells, sampled 360 days after TCRalphabeta/CD19-depleted stem cell transplant. The receptor was derived from a boy younger than two who had a stem cell transplant for Wiskott-Aldrich syndrome, so the T cells may come from the graft donor. The CDR3, as DNA: TGTGCCACCAGTGATGGTCTAGCGGTTAGAAATGAGCAGTTCTTC. Protein sequence: CATSDGLAVRNEQFF.